The 19 T cell receptor beta chains below were found in one sample sequenced in a study of regulatory T cells in long-lasting Graves disease (dated by TCRdb to the early 2020s). Interpreted using the paper, the time point label stands for: newly diagnosed GD, antithyroid drugs for less than 3 months. For both TCR sequencing and RNA sequencing, RNA was extracted from PBMCs using TRIzol. Library generation was performed with multiplex PCR. Sequenced on an Illumina HiSeq 4000. iRepertoire HTBI primers and Arm-PCR amplification of CDR3 regions were used to construct TCR beta libraries. TCRdb took the public reads, trimmed them with fastp at Q25, ran MiXCR for clone calling and kept in-frame beta chains. One record per CDR3 amino acid sequence lists the most common genes and DNA. This sample is represented by about 300,000 distinct CDR3 sequences; 15% to 20% of them were singletons. The ten largest make up around 36% of the sample.

This specimen was peripheral blood mononuclear cells (PBMCs), taken at new diagnosis, from a patient treated with antithyroid drugs. The receptors originated from a female donor with Graves disease.

The V and J genes are TRBV30 and TRBJ2-1; D remains ambiguous. The end of the DNA is better explained by TRBJ2-5, so the J call may be wrong. There are 11 residues in the CDR3. From germline, CDR1 is GTSNPN and CDR2 SVGIG (reference sequence). The CDR3 protein is CAWNNQETQYF. The CDR3 DNA reads TGTGCCTGGAACAACCAAGAGACCCAGTACTTC.

This clonotype occurred a few times. CDR3: CASSLQGAAGGNTIYF. Written as DNA, the CDR3 is TGTGCCAGTAGCCTACAGGGAGCCGCGGGAGGAAACACCATATATTTT. The V call is TRBV19, the J call TRBJ1-3; possible D gene TRBD1, 6 bases. The V end was cut by 6 bases, the J end by 4 bases, with 19 bases between. The CDR3 sequence is 16 residues long. Germline loops: CDR1 LNHDA, CDR2 SQIVND (reference sequence).

The chain's CDR3 is CASREILNTEAFF. Here the CDR3 DNA reads TGTGCCAGCAGGGAAATCTTGAACACTGAAGCTTTCTTT. V is TRBV6-1 and J is TRBJ1-1; D unclear. The germline gives CDR1 MNHNS, CDR2 SASEGT. Trimming pared 6 bases from V and 0 bases from J, leaving 8 bases between. The CDR3 is made up of 13 amino acids.

This clonotype was recorded at least ten times. This sequence joins TRBV9 and TRBJ1-3; 7 bases agree with TRBD1. Germline V lookup: CDR1 SGDLS, CDR2 YYNGEE. V trimming: 3 bases; J trimming: 4 bases; junction bases outside the gene matches: 4. This CDR3 comprises 14 residues. The CDR3 region has the DNA TGTGCCAGCAGCGGCCGGGACAGCGGAAACACCATATATTTT. Its translation is CASSGRDSGNTIYF. Filled out from reference TRBV9 and TRBJ1-3, the complete variable domain reads DSGVTQTPKHLITATGQRVTLRCSPRSGDLSVYWYQQSLDQGLQFLIQYYNGEERAKGNILERFSAQQFPDLHSELNLSSLELGDSALYFCASSGRDSGNTIYFGEGSWLTVV.

There are many counts of this clonotype. V and J are TRBV6-2 or TRBV6-3 and TRBJ2-1, with 11 bases that match TRBD2. From germline, CDR1 is MNHEY and CDR2 SVGEGT. The CDR3 extends over 19 amino acids. V lost 2 bases to trimming and J lost 4 bases; unmatched junction nucleotides: 13. The CDR3 DNA reads TGTGCCAGCAGTTACGATCCCACCAGGGCTAGCGGGAGGTACAATGAGCAGTTCTTC. Translation gives CASSYDPTRASGRYNEQFF.

A remark on this clonotype: A much bigger clone sits one base away, suggesting this may be a read error. Without the conserved terminal phenylalanine or tryptophan, this CDR3 likely stems from a read error. The V call is TRBV28, the J call TRBJ2-7, with a possible D match to TRBD2 (6 bases). Germline V gene sequence: CDR1 MDHEN, CDR2 SYDVKM. The V gene lost 3 bases and the J gene lost 3 bases, with 15 bases spanning the gap. This CDR3 has 15 amino acids. The CDR3 is CASSLPVPGGYEQYL. DNA of the CDR3: TGTGCCAGCAGTTTGCCGGTCCCCGGGGGCTACGAGCAGTACCTC.

This chain uses TRBV14 with TRBJ2-5, with TRBD2 as a possible D gene (6 bases). The V end was cut by 4 bases, the J end by 5 bases, with 23 bases between. The CDR3 totals 17 residues. Per germline, CDR1 SGHDN and CDR2 FVKESK. The CDR3 loop is CASSLIRPSELSETQYF. In DNA form, the CDR3 reads TGTGCCAGCAGCCTTATCCGCCCTAGCGAACTGAGTGAGACCCAGTACTTC.

This clonotype was seen ten or more times. J is TRBJ2-2 and V is TRBV6-5; 9 nucleotides align to TRBD2. The V gene end was trimmed by 2 bases and the J gene end by 7 bases; junction bases not matched to a gene: 5. The germline CDR1 and CDR2 sequences are MNHEY and SVGAGI. This CDR3 has 15 residues. Here the CDR3 DNA reads TGTGCCAGCAGTTACCAGCGGGAGGTCGGCGGGGAGCTGTTTTTT. It translates to CASSYQREVGGELFF.

This clonotype was counted at least ten times. The chain uses TRBV12-3 or TRBV12-4 and TRBJ1-1; 9 nucleotides line up with TRBD1. V shed 6 bases and J 4 bases; nucleotides not matched to a gene: 18. This CDR3 region has 18 residues. As DNA, the CDR3 is TGTGCCAGCAGCAGCTACAGGGGGCGGTCGAGTGTGGGCACTGAAGCTTTCTTT. Translating gives CASSSYRGRSSVGTEAFF.

This chain joins TRBV27 and TRBJ2-3, with TRBD2 identical over 7 bases. The ends lost 2 bases at V and 7 bases at J; junction bases unmatched: 9. CDR3 length: 15 residues. From germline, CDR1 is MNHEY and CDR2 SMNVEV (reference sequence). CDR3 nucleotide sequence: TGTGCCAGCAGTTTAGATTGTGCTAGCGGAAATACGCAGTATTTT. It codes for CASSLDCASGNTQYF.

This clonotype was counted at least ten times. J is TRBJ1-5 and V is TRBV28; 9 bases agree with TRBD1. V shed 5 bases, J shed 4 bases, and the junction held 9 bases outside the gene matches. The CDR3 is made up of 16 amino acids. Looked up from germline, CDR1 is MDHEN and CDR2 is SYDVKM. CDR3 region: CASSGGGQGLNQPQHF. The CDR3 nucleotides are TGTGCCAGCAGTGGGGGGGGACAGGGCCTTAATCAGCCCCAGCATTTT.

This clonotype was seen at least ten times. The rearrangement joins TRBV12-3 or TRBV12-4 to TRBJ2-5; 12 nucleotides agree with TRBD2. CDR3 size: 15 residues. Trimming removed 4 bases from V and 4 bases from J; junction bases left unmatched: 4. The CDR3 DNA follows: TGTGCCAGCAGTTCTAGCGGGAGGGCAAGAGAGACCCAGTACTTC. This gives the protein CASSSSGRARETQYF.

This clonotype occurred once. One end of the junction varies from germline; a read error may be responsible. This rearrangement joins TRBV11-2 to TRBJ2-1; D gene unclear. Germline assignment: CDR1 SGHAT and CDR2 FQNNGV. There are 16 residues in the CDR3. CDR3 protein: CASSLEVGGAYNEQFF. CDR3 DNA sequence: TGTGCCAGCAGCTTAGAGGTGGGTGGCGCCTACAATGAGCAATTCTTC. Using reference TRBV11-2 and TRBJ2-1 for the parts outside the CDR3, the full variable domain is EAGVAQSPRYKIIEKRQSVAFWCNPISGHATLYWYQQILGQGPKLLIQFQNNGVVDDSQLPKDRFSAERLKGVDSTLKIQPAKLEDSAVYLCASSLEVGGAYNEQFFGPGTRLTVL.

The sample holds many counts of this clonotype. The CDR3 here is CASSSPAVDYEQYF. CDR3 coding DNA: TGTGCCAGCAGTTCCCCCGCAGTAGACTACGAGCAGTACTTC. The V call is TRBV27, the J call TRBJ2-7; D is unclear. Between the trimmed V and J ends, which lost 4 bases and 3 bases, there was a span of 13 bases. Germline CDR1 and CDR2: MNHEY and SMNVEV (reference sequence). The CDR3 spans 14 residues.

This clonotype was detected many times. The chain has TRBV28 and TRBJ1-5; 9 nucleotides align to TRBD1. CDR1 is MDHEN, CDR2 SYDVKM, per germline. CDR3 size: 16 residues. The trim removed 6 bases at V and 4 bases at J, leaving 10 bases unmatched. CDR3 loop: CASRSPGQGGNQPQHF. CDR3 sequence (DNA): TGTGCCAGCAGATCTCCGGGACAGGGTGGGAATCAGCCCCAGCATTTT.

This clonotype showed up many times. The chain combines TRBV6-2 or TRBV6-3 with TRBJ2-7; the D gene is possibly TRBD1 (6 bases). V lost 4 bases and J lost 1, with 11 bases in between. The CDR3 sequence is 14 residues long. CDR1 and CDR2 (germline): MNHEY, SVGEGT. The CDR3 nucleotides read TGTGCCAGCAGTTCGCTGACAGGATCCTACGAGCAGTACTTC. It is translated as CASSSLTGSYEQYF.

This clonotype was recorded only once. V usage is TRBV5-1 and J usage is TRBJ1-3, with 7 bases identical to TRBD1. Germline V CDR1 and CDR2: SGHRS, YFSETQ. This CDR3 is built from 15 residues. Unmatched junction bases numbered 9, after V lost 7 bases and J lost 2 bases. CDR3 nucleotides: TGCGCCAGCGCCCCGGCGGACAGGCCTGGAAACACCATATATTTT. Translation gives CASAPADRPGNTIYF.

This clonotype turned up a few times. V gene TRBV5-6 combines with J gene TRBJ2-7; D tentatively reads TRBD1 or TRBD2 (6 bases each). Between the trimmed V and J ends, which lost 0 bases and 2 bases, there was a span of 18 bases. Germline V gives CDR1 SGHDT, CDR2 YYEEEE. The CDR3 runs 17 residues. Here the CDR3 reads CASSLVSRGRRTYEQYF. The CDR3 nucleotides are TGTGCCAGCAGCTTGGTCTCTCGGGGGCGCAGGACCTACGAGCAGTACTTC.

In its sample, this clonotype was seen many times. This chain links TRBV6-5 with TRBJ2-5, with D uncertain. Per the germline V gene, CDR1 is MNHEY and CDR2 is SVGAGI. The V and J ends lost 2 bases and 2 bases respectively, with 9 bases between them. The CDR3 is 14 residues long. In nucleotides, the CDR3 is TGTGCCAGCAGTTACGCGGCTTATCAAGAGACCCAGTACTTC. As protein: CASSYAAYQETQYF.